This T cell receptor beta chain was recovered during a study of regulatory and conventional T cells in RAG deficiency. Sequenced by immunoSEQ multiplex PCR; TCRdb stores in-frame clones only, minus some. The profile shows around 29,000 clones, 90% to 95% of them singletons. Germline CDR1 and CDR2: SGHTA and FQGNSA. This CDR3 is built from 14 residues. After removal of 7 bases from V and 5 bases from J, the junction contained 7 bases not matched to a gene. Conventional CD4+ T cells were sorted from blood as CD25-low CD127-high cells. This sample also appeared in a second study, on regulatory T cells. That study reports: Primers: 52 TRBV forward and 13 TRBJ reverse.

The source of this sequence is a human donor in good health. This chain joins TRBV7-2 and TRBJ1-4; 7 bases agree with TRBD1. Sequenced material: CD25- CD4+ T cells sorted from blood. CDR3 DNA: TGTGCCAGCACCTCTGACAGGGAGAATGAAAAACTGTTTTTT. Its protein is CASTSDRENEKLFF.